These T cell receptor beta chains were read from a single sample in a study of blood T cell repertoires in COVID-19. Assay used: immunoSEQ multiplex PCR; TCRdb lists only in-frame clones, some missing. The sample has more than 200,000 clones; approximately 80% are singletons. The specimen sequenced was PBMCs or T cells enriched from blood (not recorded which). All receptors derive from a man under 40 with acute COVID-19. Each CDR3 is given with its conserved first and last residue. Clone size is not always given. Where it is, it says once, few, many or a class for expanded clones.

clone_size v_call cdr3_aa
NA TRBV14 CASSSTAGSLAAFF
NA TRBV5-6 CASSLSHGGLDYNEQFF
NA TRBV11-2 CASSLREGQPQHF
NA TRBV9 CASSVGRGAHEKLFF
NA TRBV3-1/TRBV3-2 CASSQYRVAGYEQYF
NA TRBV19 CASSMNRFEKLFF
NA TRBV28 CASSSGQGLNEQFF
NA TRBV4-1 CASSQEGQGWPQHF
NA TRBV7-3 CASSLSGDSVYEQYF
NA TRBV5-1 CASSRGQHKTGELFF
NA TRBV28 CASSRDRVNYGYTF
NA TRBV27 CASSSQEYTGELFF
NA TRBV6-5 CASQDGVREQYF
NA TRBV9 CASSVDVATKNIQYF
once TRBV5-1 CASSLNSANYGYTF
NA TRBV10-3 CAISESQSSYEQYF
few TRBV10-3 CAIRTQGTRPGYTF
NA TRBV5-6 CASSPGQGGYEQYF
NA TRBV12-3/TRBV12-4 CASSLPGVDEQYF
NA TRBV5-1 CASSYSTGGGNTIYF
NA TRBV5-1 CASSYGQGALRTEAFF
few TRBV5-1 CASSLTTDIGVEQYF
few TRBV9 CASSVGTGGLNTEAFF
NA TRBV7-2 CASSYVRGYEQYF
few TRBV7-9 CASSRQGLSTNEKLFF
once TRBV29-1 CSVEAGTGWTDTQYF
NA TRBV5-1 CASSRSGETEAFF
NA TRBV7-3 CASSALAGGIETQYF
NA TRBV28 CASSLGQGYRQPQHF
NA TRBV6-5 CASSYSGTTNQPQHF
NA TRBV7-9 CASSLFSYEQYF
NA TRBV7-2 CASSPDRGRNNSPLHF
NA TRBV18 CASSPRTGTDTDTQYF
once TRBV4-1 CASSQGSQPQHF
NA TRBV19 CASSMGQGRDTQYF
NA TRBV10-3 CAIRETGLNSPLHF
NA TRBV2 CAIWEAVNNQPQHF
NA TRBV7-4 CASSPGQSSNQPQHF
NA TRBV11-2 CASSLVGGNTIYF
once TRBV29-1 CSAAGLAGVQVQYF